This record concerns one TCR beta chain sequence. Antigen: not known. Germline and junction disagree at one end, which may indicate a read error. This specimen belongs to a study of cytomegalovirus exposure and HLA in healthy donors. Looking at the study overall: Among some 400 genotyped donors, around 81% fell in the Caucasian-associated ancestry cluster.

This CDR3 has 14 amino acids. Germline values: CDR1 SEHNR, CDR2 FQNEAQ (reference sequence). The donors (healthy individuals) were bone marrow donors. Study-wide results and limits: Prediction of most subjects' HLA-A and HLA-B alleles by TCR beta sequences was reportedly accurate. Diagnosis of cytomegalovirus status made by the classifier reportedly showed high specificity and sensitivity.

Use of 60 Vbeta and 13 Jbeta primers characterized the PCR. Some clones are missing from TCRdb's copy, which holds only in-frame ones; the method was immunoSEQ multiplex PCR. This sample yields about 140,000 clones, of which 70% to 90% are seen a single time; roughly 0.5% belongs to the top ten. The chain has TRBV7-9 and TRBJ2-7, with 8 bases aligning to TRBD1. This receptor was identified in a woman between 35 and 50 years old in good health and CMV-seronegative. The sequencing sample was made of PBMCs. The CDR3 DNA sequence: TGTTCCAGCAGCCCCCGGACAGGGATGTACGAGCAGTACTTC. It is translated as CSSSPRTGMYEQYF.